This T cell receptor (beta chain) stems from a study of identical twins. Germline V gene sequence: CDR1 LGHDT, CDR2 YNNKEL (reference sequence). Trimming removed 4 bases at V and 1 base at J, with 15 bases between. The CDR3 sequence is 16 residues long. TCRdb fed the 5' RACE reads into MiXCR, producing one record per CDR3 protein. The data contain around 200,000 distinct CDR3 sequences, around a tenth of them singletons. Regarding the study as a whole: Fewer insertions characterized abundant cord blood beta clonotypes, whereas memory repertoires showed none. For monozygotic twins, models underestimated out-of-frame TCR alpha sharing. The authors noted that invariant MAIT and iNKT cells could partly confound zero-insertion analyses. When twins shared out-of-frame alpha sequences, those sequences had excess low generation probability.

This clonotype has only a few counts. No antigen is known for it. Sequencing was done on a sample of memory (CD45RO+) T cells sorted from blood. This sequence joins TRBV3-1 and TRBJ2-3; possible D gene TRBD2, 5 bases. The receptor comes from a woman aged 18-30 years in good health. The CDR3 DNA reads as TGTGCCAGCAGCCCAGCGGCCAGTGGGGGCACAGATACGCAGTATTTT. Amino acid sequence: CASSPAASGGTDTQYF.